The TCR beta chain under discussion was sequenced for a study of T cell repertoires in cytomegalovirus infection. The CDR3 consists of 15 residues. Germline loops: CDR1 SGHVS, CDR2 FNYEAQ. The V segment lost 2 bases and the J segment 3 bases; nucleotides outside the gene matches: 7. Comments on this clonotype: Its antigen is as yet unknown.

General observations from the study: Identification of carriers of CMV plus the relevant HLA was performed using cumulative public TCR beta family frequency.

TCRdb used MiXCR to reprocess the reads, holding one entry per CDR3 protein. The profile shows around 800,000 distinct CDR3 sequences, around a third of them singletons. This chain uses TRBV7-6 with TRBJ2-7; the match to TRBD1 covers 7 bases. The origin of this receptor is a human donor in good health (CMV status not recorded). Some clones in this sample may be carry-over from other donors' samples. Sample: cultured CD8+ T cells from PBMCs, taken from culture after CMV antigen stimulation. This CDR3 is CASSLTNRGVYEQYF. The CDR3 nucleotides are TGTGCCAGCAGCTTAACTAACAGGGGCGTCTACGAGCAGTACTTC. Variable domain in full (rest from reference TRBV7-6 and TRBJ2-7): GAGVSQSPRYKVTKRGQDVALRCDPISGHVSLYWYRQALGQGPEFLTYFNYEAQQDKSGLPNDRFSAERPEGSISTLTIQRTEQRDSAMYRCASSLTNRGVYEQYFGPGTRLTVT.